Presented here are 9 T cell receptor beta chains from one specimen sequenced in a study of blood T cell repertoires in COVID-19. Data came from immunoSEQ multiplex PCR; TCRdb stores just in-frame clones and leaves some out. Of 150,000 to 200,000 clones in the sample, around 89% were seen once. The sequenced sample was PBMCs or T cells enriched from blood (not recorded which). The receptor source for this set is a woman aged 18-30 years who had recovered from COVID-19.

This clone showed up just a few times. This chain connects TRBV4-1 to TRBJ2-2, with a possible D match to TRBD1 (6 bases). Germline CDR1 is MGHRA and CDR2 is YSYEKL. The CDR3 loop spans 12 amino acids. The germline V and J ends were trimmed by 4 bases and 9 bases, with 9 bases remaining between them. The CDR3 loop reads CASSLQGWELFF. CDR3 bases: TGCGCCAGCAGCCTACAGGGATGGGAGCTGTTTTTT.

The chain employs TRBV6-4 and TRBJ2-3, with a possible D match to TRBD2 (6 bases). CDR1 MRHNA and CDR2 SNTAGT come from the germline V gene. The CDR3 consists of 16 residues. Trimming left V 2 bases short and J 1 base short, with 13 bases between. CDR3: CASSDGSGVGTDTQYF. Here the CDR3 DNA reads TGTGCCAGCAGTGACGGTTCGGGGGTTGGCACAGATACGCAGTATTTT.

This clone has just one count. The rearrangement joins TRBV27 to TRBJ1-3; 11 bases match TRBD1. CDR3 length: 20 amino acids. The germline CDR1 and CDR2 sequences are MNHEY and SMNVEV (reference sequence). Trimming took 6 bases from V and 2 from J; bases not matched to a gene: 18. The CDR3 loop reads CASSLTPPWTGGKTGNTIYF. CDR3 DNA sequence: TGTGCCAGCAGCCTCACCCCCCCCTGGACAGGGGGCAAAACTGGAAACACCATATATTTT.

The chain combines TRBV24-1 with TRBJ1-5; TRBD1 matches at 11 bases. This CDR3 contains 16 residues. Germline V lookup: CDR1 KGHDR, CDR2 SFDVKD. With 3 bases clipped from V and 4 bases from J, the junction kept 4 bases outside the gene matches. CDR3 DNA: TGTGCCACCAGTGATGTGGGACAGGGGGGTAATCAGCCCCAGCATTTT. Its protein is CATSDVGQGGNQPQHF.

The chain has TRBV11-2 and TRBJ2-4, with a tentative D call TRBD1 (5 bases). The V gene lost 3 bases and the J gene lost 8 bases, with 17 bases spanning the gap. CDR1 is SGHAT, CDR2 FQNNGV, per germline. The CDR3 covers 15 residues. The CDR3 nucleotides are TGTGCCAGCAGCTTGACAGTGACCCCCAAGTACATTCAGTACTTC. Translated, it gives CASSLTVTPKYIQYF. The full variable domain, completed using reference TRBV11-2 and TRBJ2-4, is EAGVAQSPRYKIIEKRQSVAFWCNPISGHATLYWYQQILGQGPKLLIQFQNNGVVDDSQLPKDRFSAERLKGVDSTLKIQPAKLEDSAVYLCASSLTVTPKYIQYFGAGTRLSVL.

The chain combines TRBV11-2 with TRBJ1-3; D gene ambiguous. Germline CDR1 SGHAT, CDR2 FQNNGV. CDR3 length: 16 amino acids. V was pared by 2 bases and J by 0 bases, with 11 bases between. CDR3 nucleotides: TGTGCCAGCAGCTTAACGGGGTCTAGCTCTGGAAACACCATATATTTT. Protein product: CASSLTGSSSGNTIYF.

The V call is TRBV24-1, the J call TRBJ2-3; tentative D call: TRBD1 (5 bases). Trimming shortened V by 2 bases and J by 0 bases, and 8 bases separated the two germline ends. Germline V gene lookup returns CDR1 KGHDR and CDR2 SFDVKD. The CDR3 is 15 residues long. The CDR3 reads CATSDSGASTDTQYF. The DNA for the CDR3 is TGTGCCACCAGTGATTCTGGGGCTAGCACAGATACGCAGTATTTT.

The chain couples TRBV27 to TRBJ2-1; a weak D match, TRBD1 (5 bases). Trimming removed 4 bases from V and 9 bases from J, with 22 bases in between. Germline lookup yields CDR1 MNHEY and CDR2 SMNVEV (reference sequence). This CDR3 is 16 amino acids long. The CDR3 bases are TGTGCCAGCAGTTCACTAAGCCCCTTGGGGCAGCGTGAGCAGTTCTTC. Translated: CASSSLSPLGQREQFF.

Of note for this clone: Germline is not matched at one junction end, which may reflect a read error. The gene calls are TRBV6-5 and TRBJ2-7, with 8 bases aligning to TRBD1. Germline CDR1 reads MNHEY; CDR2 reads SVGAGI. The CDR3 is 14 residues long. CDR3 bases: TGTGCCAGCAGTGACTCAGGGGGCCCCTACGAGCAGTACTTC. Translated: CASSDSGGPYEQYF.